These 26 T cell receptor beta chains originate from one sample sequenced in a study of blood T cell repertoires in COVID-19. The table came from immunoSEQ multiplex PCR; TCRdb's copy has only in-frame clones and leaves some out. The sample includes 270,000 or so clones, 75% to 90% of them seen just once. Sequencing was performed on peripheral blood. The receptors stem from a woman between 35 and 50 years old who had recovered from COVID-19.

This rearrangement joins TRBV11-2 to TRBJ2-7; D is perhaps TRBD1 (5 bases). Germline CDR1 SGHAT, CDR2 FQNNGV. The CDR3 consists of 13 residues. Trimming took 8 bases from V and 1 from J, leaving 12 bases between them. The CDR3 DNA follows: TGTGCCAGCCAGGGTCCCACTTCCTACGAGCAGTACTTC. It is translated as CASQGPTSYEQYF.

The chain links TRBV5-1 to TRBJ2-7; 8 nucleotides align to TRBD2. The V segment lost 4 bases and the J segment 12 bases; nucleotides outside the gene matches: 9. Per the germline V gene, CDR1 is SGHRS and CDR2 is YFSETQ. The CDR3 contains 12 residues. CDR3 DNA sequence: TGCGCCAGCAGCCCGGGACTAGGGTGGGTGTACTTC. It codes for CASSPGLGWVYF.

This clone came up once. The V and J genes are TRBV7-2 and TRBJ2-1, with D possibly TRBD2 on 6 matching bases. Trimming took 0 bases from V and 10 from J, leaving 16 bases between them. Germline V lookup: CDR1 SGHTA, CDR2 FQGNSA. The CDR3 runs 15 residues. The CDR3 is CASSLAGLPAMEQFF. CDR3 in DNA: TGTGCCAGCAGCTTAGCGGGACTCCCGGCGATGGAGCAGTTCTTC.

This clone was seen only once. The chain joins TRBV21-1 to TRBJ2-7; the table's D gene call, TRBD1, was not cross checked with the DNA. TRBV21-1 is noted as a pseudogene. This CDR3 has 12 residues. CDR3 in amino acids: CASSAGGNEQYF. The CDR3 DNA follows: TGTGCCAGCAGCGCAGGGGGGAACGAGCAGTACTTC.

This chain links TRBV28 with TRBJ2-1, with 8 bases identical to TRBD2. The CDR3 covers 15 residues. J lost 5 bases, V lost 6 bases, and 9 bases had no gene match. CDR1 and CDR2 from the germline V gene are MDHEN and SYDVKM. The CDR3 bases are TGTGCCAGCAGGACCGGGGGGGCGGGGGACAATGAGCAGTTCTTC. Protein product: CASRTGGAGDNEQFF.

The rearrangement uses TRBV27 and TRBJ2-7; a weak D match, TRBD1 (5 bases). V was trimmed by 2 bases and J by 4 bases, leaving 9 bases between them. From germline, CDR1 is MNHEY and CDR2 SMNVEV (reference sequence). This CDR3 is built from 13 residues. CDR3 residues: CASSLRYRYEQYF. Here the CDR3 DNA reads TGTGCCAGCAGTTTACGATACAGGTACGAGCAGTACTTC.

The J gene is TRBJ1-2, the V gene TRBV6-5; 8 bases fit TRBD1. The CDR3 runs to 13 residues. The V gene's germline CDR1 is MNHEY and CDR2 SVGAGI. J gave up 4 bases and V 5 bases, and 3 bases lay outside the gene matches. This CDR3 reads CASSRTGTYGYTF. The CDR3 region has the DNA TGTGCCAGCAGTCGGACAGGGACCTATGGCTACACCTTC.

The chain employs TRBV24-1 and TRBJ2-2; weak D call: TRBD1 (5 bases). Per germline, CDR1 KGHDR and CDR2 SFDVKD. The CDR3 has 16 residues. Trimming removed 4 bases from V and 0 bases from J, with 11 bases in between. DNA of the CDR3: TGTGCCACCAGTGACCCAGGGAATTCGAACACCGGGGAGCTGTTTTTT. Translation gives CATSDPGNSNTGELFF.

The V call is TRBV5-1, the J call TRBJ2-1; D is ambiguous. The length of the CDR3 is 13 residues. V was cut by 3 bases and J by 4 bases, with 8 bases left in between. Per germline, CDR1 SGHRS and CDR2 YFSETQ. The CDR3 spells CASSSVAYNEQFF. The DNA of the CDR3 is TGCGCCAGCAGCTCCGTAGCTTACAATGAGCAGTTCTTC. Full variable domain (outside the CDR3, taken from reference TRBV5-1 and TRBJ2-1): KAGVTQTPRYLIKTRGQQVTLSCSPISGHRSVSWYQQTPGQGLQFLFEYFSETQRNKGNFPGRFSGRQFSNSRSEMNVSTLELGDSALYLCASSSVAYNEQFFGPGTRLTVL.

The CDR3 DNA reads as TGTGCCAGTAGTATAGGTACAGGGGCCTCCTACGAGCAGTACTTC. Translated: CASSIGTGASYEQYF. The J gene is TRBJ2-7, the V gene TRBV19; 7 bases match TRBD1. CDR3 length equals 15 residues. Germline V gives CDR1 LNHDA, CDR2 SQIVND (reference sequence). With V trimmed by 1 base and J by 0 bases, 3 bases remained unmatched.

The chain is built from TRBV27 and TRBJ1-5; 7 bases map to TRBD1. The CDR3 has 14 residues. J gave up 7 bases and V 3 bases, and 6 bases lay outside the gene matches. Germline CDR1 reads MNHEY; CDR2 reads SMNVEV (reference sequence). Here the CDR3 DNA reads TGTGCCAGCAGTTTCGGGGCAGGGGGACAGCCCCAGCATTTT. It translates to CASSFGAGGQPQHF.

CDR3 in amino acids: CASSGIRGRPHLAFF. The DNA for the CDR3 is TGTGCCAGCAGCGGTATAAGGGGGCGGCCCCATTTAGCTTTCTTT. V and J are TRBV27 and TRBJ1-1, with 7 positions matching TRBD1. The trim removed 6 bases at V and 10 bases at J, leaving 17 bases unmatched. The CDR3 covers 15 residues. CDR1 is MNHEY and CDR2 is SMNVEV in the germline V gene (reference sequence).

This clone has a handful of counts. The chain uses TRBV15 and TRBJ1-1, with 8 bases that match TRBD1. Germline V gives CDR1 LNHNV, CDR2 YYDKDF (reference sequence). The CDR3 loop spans 15 amino acids. The V gene end was trimmed by 5 bases and the J gene end by 4 bases; junction bases not matched to a gene: 9. CDR3 in amino acids: CATSPRTGTSTEAFF. Written as DNA, the CDR3 is TGTGCCACCAGCCCTCGGACAGGGACGAGCACTGAAGCTTTCTTT.

The chain has TRBV3-1 (or the pseudogene TRBV3-2) and TRBJ2-7; weak D call: TRBD2 (6 bases). The CDR3 has 15 residues. Trimming stripped 3 bases from V and 0 bases from J, with 12 bases between. Germline V CDR1 and CDR2: LGHDT, YNNKEL (reference sequence). CDR3 region: CASSQTRGYSYEQYF. The CDR3 nucleotides read TGTGCCAGCAGCCAGACGCGGGGATACTCCTACGAGCAGTACTTC.

V and J are TRBV6-6 and TRBJ2-7, with 11 bases that match TRBD1. The CDR3 is 14 residues long. Trimming cost V 8 bases and J 3 bases; bases outside gene matches: 6. Per germline, CDR1 MNHNY and CDR2 SVGAGI (reference sequence). The CDR3 is CASGTGTGGYEQYF. CDR3 nucleotide sequence: TGTGCCAGCGGAACCGGGACAGGGGGCTACGAGCAGTACTTC.

This chain connects TRBV4-1 to TRBJ1-5; D might be TRBD1 (5 bases). CDR3 length: 20 amino acids. Germline V lookup: CDR1 MGHRA, CDR2 YSYEKL. Trimming pared 2 bases from V and 0 bases from J, leaving 23 bases between. CDR3 nucleotides: TGCGCCAGCAGCCAAAAGATGGTCGTCGATGGGGCCCATAGCAATCAGCCCCAGCATTTT. Translated: CASSQKMVVDGAHSNQPQHF.

V usage is TRBV19 and J usage is TRBJ2-2; the match to TRBD2 covers 7 bases. CDR1 and CDR2 (germline): LNHDA, SQIVND (reference sequence). The CDR3 has 15 residues. Germline trimming cut 3 bases from V and 6 bases from J; bases unmatched to any gene: 7. The CDR3 loop reads CASSIDTLAPGELFF. The CDR3 region has the DNA TGTGCCAGTAGTATCGACACACTAGCGCCCGGGGAGCTGTTTTTT. The entire variable domain, with the rest obtained from reference TRBV19 and TRBJ2-2, is as follows: DGGITQSPKYLFRKEGQNVTLSCEQNLNHDAMYWYRQDPGQGLRLIYYSQIVNDFQKGDIAEGYSVSREKKESFPLTVTSAQKNPTAFYLCASSIDTLAPGELFFGEGSRLTVL.

The chain combines TRBV9 with TRBJ2-1, with TRBD1 as a possible D gene (5 bases). Germline V gene lookup returns CDR1 SGDLS and CDR2 YYNGEE. This CDR3 spans 16 amino acids. V lost 1 base and J lost 0, with 11 bases in between. The CDR3 nucleotides are TGTGCCAGCAGCGTAACCGGACATAGCTCCTACAATGAGCAGTTCTTC. As protein: CASSVTGHSSYNEQFF.

This clone has more than one count but fewer than ten. The chain carries TRBV3-1 (or the pseudogene TRBV3-2) and TRBJ2-1, with a tentative D call TRBD2 (5 bases). Germline CDR1 and CDR2: LGHDT and YNNKEL (reference sequence). This CDR3 region has 15 residues. V was trimmed by 1 base and J by 3 bases, leaving 10 bases between them. CDR3 DNA: TGTGCCAGCAGCCAAGGCCAGCGGAGCTACAATGAGCAGTTCTTC. Translation: CASSQGQRSYNEQFF.

The CDR3 region has the DNA TGTGCCAGCAACGGGGGGGCGAACACCGGGGAGCTGTTTTTT. Its translation is CASNGGANTGELFF. The V and J genes are TRBV6-6 and TRBJ2-2; 8 bases match TRBD2. CDR3 length: 14 residues. V gave up 7 bases and J gave up 0 bases; unmatched junction bases: 1. The germline V gene has CDR1 MNHNY and CDR2 SVGAGI (reference sequence).

The genes are TRBV7-9 and TRBJ1-2; 7 bases are a match to TRBD1. V gave up 1 base and J gave up 4 bases; unmatched junction bases: 3. Germline lookup yields CDR1 SEHNR and CDR2 FQNEAQ (reference sequence). The CDR3 runs to 14 residues. CDR3 nucleotides: TGTGCCAGCAGCTTAGGGGGACAGACCTATGGCTACACCTTC. Amino acids: CASSLGGQTYGYTF.

This chain joins TRBV5-6 and TRBJ1-6; no firm D call. This CDR3 has 13 residues. Germline assignment: CDR1 SGHDT and CDR2 YYEEEE. Deletions cut 4 bases from V and 7 bases from J, with 9 bases between. This chain's CDR3 is CASSPSGNSPLHF. The CDR3, as DNA: TGTGCCAGCAGCCCGTCGGGGAATTCACCCCTCCACTTT. Combining the CDR3 with reference TRBV5-6 and TRBJ1-6 gives the whole variable domain DAGVTQSPTHLIKTRGQQVTLRCSPKSGHDTVSWYQQALGQGPQFIFQYYEEEERQRGNFPDRFSGHQFPNYSSELNVNALLLGDSALYLCASSPSGNSPLHFGNGTRLTVT.

This clone was counted a single time. The V gene is TRBV30, the J gene TRBJ1-3, with D unresolved. The V end lost 3 bases, the J end lost 0 bases, and 6 bases lay between the germline ends. The CDR3 runs 13 residues. The germline gives CDR1 GTSNPN, CDR2 SVGIG (reference sequence). The CDR3 DNA follows: TGTGCCTGGAGCCAATTCTCTGGAAACACCATATATTTT. Translating gives CAWSQFSGNTIYF.

The CDR3 region has the DNA TGTGCCAGCAGCTTGGGGGTAGCGGCGAACACCGGGGAGCTGTTTTTT. It translates to CASSLGVAANTGELFF. This chain connects TRBV5-6 to TRBJ2-2; a possible D gene is TRBD2 (6 bases). V lost 0 bases and J 0 bases, leaving 9 bases between the germline ends. The CDR3 sequence is 16 residues long. Per the germline V gene, CDR1 is SGHDT and CDR2 is YYEEEE.

This rearrangement joins TRBV5-4 to TRBJ2-7; 7 bases map to TRBD1. Germline lookup yields CDR1 SGHNT and CDR2 YYREEE (reference sequence). CDR3 length: 15 amino acids. Trimming took 3 bases from V and 3 from J; bases not matched to a gene: 9. The CDR3 loop reads CASSSTGQRYYEQYF. Written as DNA, the CDR3 is TGTGCCAGCAGCTCGACGGGACAGAGATACTACGAGCAGTACTTC.

This CDR3 is CASSLHMNTEAFF. CDR3 DNA: TGTGCCAGCAGCTTACACATGAACACTGAAGCTTTCTTT. The chain carries TRBV7-2 and TRBJ1-1; D is undetermined. The CDR3 length is 13 residues. CDR1 SGHTA and CDR2 FQGNSA come from the germline V gene. Trimming pared 2 bases from V and 0 bases from J, leaving 4 bases between. The complete variable domain, with remaining parts taken from reference TRBV7-2 and TRBJ1-1, reads GAGVSQSPSNKVTEKGKDVELRCDPISGHTALYWYRQSLGQGLEFLIYFQGNSAPDKSGLPSDRFSAERTGGSVSTLTIQRTQQEDSAVYLCASSLHMNTEAFFGQGTRLTVV.